This TCR beta chain emerged from a study of T cell changes during pregnancy in multiple sclerosis. V was clipped by 5 bases and J by 5 bases, with 19 bases between them. The CDR3 runs 16 residues. Per the germline V gene, CDR1 is SGHVS and CDR2 is FQNEAQ. Assay used: immunoSEQ multiplex PCR; TCRdb lists only in-frame clones, some missing. The profile shows 55,000 to 65,000 clones, 85% to 95% of them singletons. V is TRBV7-8 and J is TRBJ1-5; the D gene is possibly TRBD1 (5 bases). The TCR comes from a female donor with multiple sclerosis, enrolled in a pregnancy study. The input for sequencing was CD8+ T cells from peripheral blood mononuclear cells, taken in the third trimester of pregnancy. The CDR3 region is CASSGAGRRAHQPQHF. CDR3 nucleotide sequence: TGTGCCAGCAGCGGGGCGGGGCGCAGGGCCCATCAGCCCCAGCATTTT.